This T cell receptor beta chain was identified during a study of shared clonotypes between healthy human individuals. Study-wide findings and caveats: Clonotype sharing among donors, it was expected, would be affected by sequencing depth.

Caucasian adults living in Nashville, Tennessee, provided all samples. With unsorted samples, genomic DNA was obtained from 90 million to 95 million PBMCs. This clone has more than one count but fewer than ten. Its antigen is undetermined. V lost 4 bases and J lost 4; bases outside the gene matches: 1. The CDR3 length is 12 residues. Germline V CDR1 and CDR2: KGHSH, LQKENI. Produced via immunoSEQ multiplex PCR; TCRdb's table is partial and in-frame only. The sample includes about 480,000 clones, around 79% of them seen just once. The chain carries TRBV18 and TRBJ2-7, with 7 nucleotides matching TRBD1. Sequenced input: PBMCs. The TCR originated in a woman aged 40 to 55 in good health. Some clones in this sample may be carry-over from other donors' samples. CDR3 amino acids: CASSRTGYEQYF. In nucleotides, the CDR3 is TGTGCCAGCTCACGGACAGGTTACGAGCAGTACTTC.